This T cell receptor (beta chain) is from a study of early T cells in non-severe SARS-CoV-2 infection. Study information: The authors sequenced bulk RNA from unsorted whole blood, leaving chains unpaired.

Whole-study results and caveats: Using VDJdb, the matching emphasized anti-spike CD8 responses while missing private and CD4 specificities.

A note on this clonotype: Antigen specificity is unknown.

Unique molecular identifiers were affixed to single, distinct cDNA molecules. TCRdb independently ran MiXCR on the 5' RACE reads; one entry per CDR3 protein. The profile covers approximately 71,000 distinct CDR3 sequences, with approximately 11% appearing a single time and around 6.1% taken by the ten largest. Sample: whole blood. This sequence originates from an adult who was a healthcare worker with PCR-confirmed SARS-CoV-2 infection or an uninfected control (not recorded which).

CDR3 loop: CASSLTRGPTDTQYF. CDR3 DNA sequence: TGTGCCAGCAGTCTCACCCGGGGACCCACAGATACGCAGTATTTT. J is TRBJ2-3 and V is TRBV27; D possibly uses TRBD1 or TRBD2 (5 bases each). Per the germline V gene, CDR1 is MNHEY and CDR2 is SMNVEV (reference sequence). CDR3 length: 15 residues. V lost 5 bases, J lost 2 bases, and 14 bases lay in between.